These 16 T cell receptor beta chains came from one sample sequenced in a study of T cells after yellow fever vaccination. TCRdb processed the 5' RACE reads anew with MiXCR; each CDR3 protein has one entry. The sample has approximately 74,000 distinct CDR3 sequences; approximately 5.9% are singletons. Sequencing used CD4+ T cells sorted from PBMCs, obtained around 15 days after the first yellow fever vaccination. These receptors originate from a man aged 18 to 35 who received the YFV17D yellow fever vaccine.

V gene TRBV4-2 combines with J gene TRBJ1-6; the match to TRBD1 covers 7 bases. The CDR3 runs to 14 residues. Germline V gene data show CDR1 as LGHNA and CDR2 as YNFKEQ. The ends lost 3 bases at V and 8 bases at J; junction bases unmatched: 4. As DNA, the CDR3 is TGTGCCAGCAGCCAGGACAGGATCGATTCACCCCTCCACTTT. It encodes CASSQDRIDSPLHF.

This clonotype has a count of ten or more. Because the CDR3's place on the DNA is in doubt, the DNA is left out and the CDR3 is given as listed by TCRdb. V gene TRBV2 combines with J gene TRBJ1-1; TRBD1, the table's D call, lacks a check against the DNA. Germline CDR1 SNHLY, CDR2 FYNNEI. The CDR3 sequence runs 13 residues, both termini included. CDR3 residues: CASSVDFGQGSFF.

This clonotype was counted ten times or more. The chain carries TRBV3-1 and TRBJ2-7, with TRBD1 matching over 8 bases. Trimming removed 4 bases from V and 4 bases from J; junction bases left unmatched: 6. CDR3 length: 14 residues. Germline CDR1 and CDR2: LGHDT and YNNKEL (reference sequence). CDR3 DNA: TGTGCCAGCAGCCGGGGACAGGAGGTTTACGAGCAGTACTTC. It encodes CASSRGQEVYEQYF.

Regarding this clonotype: A much larger clone sits a single nucleotide away, making a read error possible. The chain joins TRBV7-9 to TRBJ2-1, with D hard to call. CDR1 is SEHNR, CDR2 FQNEAQ, per germline (reference sequence). Trimming shortened V by 8 bases and J by 5 bases, and 13 bases separated the two germline ends. The CDR3 spans 13 residues. DNA for the CDR3: TGTGCCAGCCGCATATTCGACAACAATGAGCAGTTCTTC. Translating gives CASRIFDNNEQFF. The full variable domain, rest sourced from reference TRBV7-9 and TRBJ2-1, is DTGVSQNPRHKITKRGQNVTFRCDPISEHNRLYWYRQTLGQGPEFLTYFQNEAQLEKSRLLSDRFSAERPKGSFSTLEIQRTEQGDSAMYLCASRIFDNNEQFFGPGTRLTVL.

This clonotype was counted at least ten times. The CDR3 DNA reads as TGTGCCAGTAGTCCGGCACAGGGGGCCTACAATGAGCAGTTCTTC. This sequence encodes CASSPAQGAYNEQFF. The chain joins TRBV19 to TRBJ2-1; 8 bases line up with TRBD1. V dropped 5 bases and J dropped 2; count of bases not matched to a gene: 5. The CDR3 contains 15 residues. The germline V gene encodes CDR1 LNHDA and CDR2 SQIVND (reference sequence).

Ten or more counts support this clonotype. The chain recombines TRBV12-3 or TRBV12-4 with TRBJ1-2, with D unresolved. V lost 3 bases, J lost 3 bases, and 11 bases lay in between. This CDR3 comprises 14 residues. The CDR3 DNA reads TGTGCCAGCAGTTTCTGGACCGGCCACTATGGCTACACCTTC. Translation gives CASSFWTGHYGYTF.

This clonotype occurred many times. V is TRBV5-4 and J is TRBJ2-1; 11 bases are a match to TRBD2. J lost 5 bases, V lost 0 bases, and 10 bases had no gene match. Germline-derived CDR1 and CDR2 are SGHNT and YYREEE (reference sequence). This CDR3 comprises 18 residues. CDR3 coding DNA: TGTGCCAGCAGCTTGGGACTAGCGGGGCCCCCAAGGCACAATGAGCAGTTCTTC. Translation: CASSLGLAGPPRHNEQFF.

This clonotype has more than one count but fewer than ten. The gene calls are TRBV7-9 and TRBJ2-5, with a tentative D call TRBD1 (5 bases). V was cut by 4 bases and J by 1 base, with 10 bases left in between. The CDR3 covers 14 residues. Germline V gene data show CDR1 as SEHNR and CDR2 as FQNEAQ (reference sequence). In DNA form, the CDR3 reads TGTGCCAGCAGCTCCACAGGAATCCAAGAGACCCAGTACTTC. It encodes CASSSTGIQETQYF. The full variable domain, completed using reference TRBV7-9 and TRBJ2-5, is DTGVSQNPRHKITKRGQNVTFRCDPISEHNRLYWYRQTLGQGPEFLTYFQNEAQLEKSRLLSDRFSAERPKGSFSTLEIQRTEQGDSAMYLCASSSTGIQETQYFGPGTRLLVL.

This clonotype turned up a few times. The V and J genes are TRBV12-3 or TRBV12-4 and TRBJ1-2; no firm D call. With 7 bases removed from V and 5 bases from J, the gap between germline ends came to 14 bases. CDR3 size: 13 residues. CDR3 bases: TGTGCCAGCACCTTCGACAAGGGATATGGCTACACCTTC. It codes for CASTFDKGYGYTF.

This clonotype was detected ten times or more. The chain has TRBV5-1 and TRBJ1-1; no reliable D call. Per germline, CDR1 SGHRS and CDR2 YFSETQ. The ends were cut back, 2 bases at V and 1 base at J, with 9 bases in the middle. The CDR3 has 14 amino acids. The CDR3 sequence: CASSLSGGNTEAFF. DNA of the CDR3: TGCGCCAGCAGCTTAAGTGGAGGGAACACTGAAGCTTTCTTT.

This clonotype was picked up many times. The chain joins TRBV7-2 to TRBJ2-1; TRBD1 agrees at 9 bases. The germline CDR1 and CDR2 sequences are SGHTA and FQGNSA. This CDR3 is built from 15 residues. J was trimmed by 3 bases and V by 5 bases; bases with no gene match: 5. CDR3 loop: CASSTGQGNYNEQFF. The CDR3 bases are TGTGCCAGCAGCACGGGACAGGGTAACTACAATGAGCAGTTCTTC.

This clonotype is deemed medium-sized. The chain joins TRBV12-3 or TRBV12-4 to TRBJ2-7; a weak D match, TRBD2 (5 bases). V lost 3 bases, J lost 4 bases, and 16 bases lay in between. The CDR3 has 15 amino acids. CDR3 loop: CASSFSSVGGYEQYF. The CDR3 coding sequence is TGTGCCAGCAGTTTTAGTTCGGTCGGCGGGTACGAGCAGTACTTC.

This clonotype was seen at least ten times. The V and J genes are TRBV5-1 and TRBJ2-1, with D perhaps being TRBD1 or TRBD2 (6 bases each). In germline, CDR1 is SGHRS, CDR2 YFSETQ. The CDR3 runs 14 residues. Trimming left V 0 bases short and J 9 bases short, with 13 bases between. Here the CDR3 reads CASSLAGASGEQFF. For the CDR3, the DNA is TGCGCCAGCAGCTTGGCGGGGGCGAGCGGTGAGCAGTTCTTC. The full variable domain, completed using reference TRBV5-1 and TRBJ2-1, is KAGVTQTPRYLIKTRGQQVTLSCSPISGHRSVSWYQQTPGQGLQFLFEYFSETQRNKGNFPGRFSGRQFSNSRSEMNVSTLELGDSALYLCASSLAGASGEQFFGPGTRLTVL.

This clonotype was counted many times. The chain couples TRBV29-1 to TRBJ2-1; no clear D gene. V was clipped by 6 bases and J by 1 base, with 16 bases between them. The CDR3 contains 15 residues. Germline V CDR1 and CDR2: SQVTM, ANQGSEA. Here the CDR3 reads CSVQNSLRSYNEQFF. In DNA, the CDR3 is TGCAGCGTACAAAACAGCCTGAGGTCCTACAATGAGCAGTTCTTC.

This clonotype was observed many times. Here the CDR3 DNA reads TGTGCCAGCAGTTACTGGGGGGCGGTGAACACTGAAGCTTTCTTT. The encoded protein is CASSYWGAVNTEAFF. The rearrangement links TRBV6-5 to TRBJ1-1; D is possibly TRBD1 (6 bases). The CDR3 extends over 15 amino acids. Trimming removed 1 base at V and 0 bases at J, with 9 bases between. Germline V CDR1 and CDR2: MNHEY, SVGAGI.

This clonotype was picked up many times. V usage is TRBV7-2 and J usage is TRBJ2-7, with D possibly being TRBD2 (7 bases). The germline V and J ends were trimmed by 4 bases and 3 bases, with 16 bases remaining between them. This CDR3 has 15 residues. Germline V gene lookup returns CDR1 SGHTA and CDR2 FQGNSA. The CDR3: CASSSGAGAFYEQYF. CDR3 nucleotide sequence: TGTGCCAGCAGCTCGGGGGCGGGGGCCTTCTACGAGCAGTACTTC. Using reference TRBV7-2 and TRBJ2-7 for the parts outside the CDR3, the full variable domain is GAGVSQSPSNKVTEKGKDVELRCDPISGHTALYWYRQSLGQGLEFLIYFQGNSAPDKSGLPSDRFSAERTGGSVSTLTIQRTQQEDSAVYLCASSSGAGAFYEQYFGPGTRLTVT.